This T cell receptor (beta chain) is from a study of blood T cells in healthy people across ages. Whole-study findings and limits: CMV status of donors was not determined, possibly confounding expanded clonotype changes.

This clonotype was seen only a few times. Its antigen is undetermined. CDR1 and CDR2 (germline): MNHEY, SMNVEV (reference sequence). Trimming took 6 bases from V and 1 from J; bases not matched to a gene: 5. The CDR3 has 15 residues. It was with a sample-barcoded 5' primer and a J-beta primer mix that a second PCR of about 6 to 12 cycles was run. TCRdb analysed the 5' RACE reads with MiXCR anew, one entry per CDR3 protein. This table has 800,000 or so distinct CDR3 sequences, 20% to 25% appearing once. These data were also reused for a study on T cells of mothers and their children.

The specimen sequenced was blood. The chain joins TRBV27 to TRBJ2-1; 8 bases align to TRBD2. The sequence was obtained from a boy aged 5 to 17 in good health. This CDR3 is CASRLAGGSYNEQFF. The CDR3 region has the DNA TGTGCCAGCAGGCTAGCGGGCGGATCCTACAATGAGCAGTTCTTC.